This is a list of T cell receptor beta chains from one sample in a study of cytomegalovirus exposure and HLA in healthy donors. The assay was immunoSEQ multiplex PCR, and TCRdb's table has in-frame clones only and misses some. Of roughly 100,000 clones in the sample, about 78% were seen once. Material: PBMCs. The receptors derive from a man aged 30 to 39 in good health and CMV-seronegative. CDR3s include the opening cysteine and the closing phenylalanine or tryptophan. A D gene is named only where the DNA matches it firmly. A row's size may be missing; if present it is once, few, many or a size class.

v_gene	j_gene	abundance	d_gene	CDR3nt	CDR3aa
TRBV5-1	TRBJ2-1	-	TRBD2	TGCGCCAGCAGCTTGGCAGCGGGACTAGTCTTAACTGAGCAGTTCTTC	CASSLAAGLVLTEQFF
TRBV5-4	TRBJ2-7	-	TRBD1	TGTGCCAGCAGCTTGTATCAGGGGGCCGCCTACGAGCAGTACTTC	CASSLYQGAAYEQYF
TRBV7-9	TRBJ2-2	once	TRBD1	TGTGCCAGCAGCAACGGCCCAGGGGGACGGACCGGGGAGCTGTTTTTT	CASSNGPGGRTGELFF
TRBV28	TRBJ2-3	-	TRBD1	TGTGCCAGCAGCCTAACCGGGACAGCGGAGACAGATACGCAGTATTTT	CASSLTGTAETDTQYF
TRBV5-8	TRBJ1-3	-	-	TGTGCCAGCAGCTTGAGGCCTAGGCGAAACACCATATATTTT	CASSLRPRRNTIYF
TRBV28	TRBJ1-1	few	-	TGTGCCAGCAGTTTCACGGAGCGGACTGAAGCTTTCTTT	CASSFTERTEAFF
TRBV5-4	TRBJ2-2	-	TRBD1	TGTGCCAGCAGCATCACGATATTACAGGGGCCCGGGGAGCTGTTTTTT	CASSITILQGPGELFF
TRBV18	TRBJ2-1	-	TRBD2	TGTGCCAGCTCACCTCCGGGACTAGCGGGAGTCAATGAGCAGTTCTTC	CASSPPGLAGVNEQFF
TRBV28	TRBJ1-3	once	-	TGTGCCAGCAGTTTACTCTCAGGTCGAAACACCATATATTTT	CASSLLSGRNTIYF
TRBV9	TRBJ1-2	-	TRBD1	TGTGCCAGCAGCCCCAGGGGACAGGGTGGCTACACCTTC	CASSPRGQGGYTF
TRBV10-1	TRBJ2-7	once	TRBD2	TGCGCCAGCAGTGAGTCGATCAGGGCGGGAGAACGCTACGAGCAGTACTTC	CASSESIRAGERYEQYF
TRBV7-2	TRBJ2-7	-	TRBD1	TGTGCCAGCAGGGATATATGGGACAGTCCCTACGAGCAGTACTTC	CASRDIWDSPYEQYF
TRBV4-3	TRBJ2-4	-	TRBD2	TGCGCCAGCAGCCGGTTGACGGGGGGGCAAAACAACATTCAGTACTTC	CASSRLTGGQNNIQYF
TRBV9	TRBJ2-3	-	TRBD2	TGTGCCAGCAGCTCTACGGGCTTTCCGGGAGGCACCTCAGATACGCAGTATTTT	CASSSTGFPGGTSDTQYF
TRBV7-9	TRBJ2-1	-	-	TGTGCCAGCGCCACTCGGCCGGGACTTGATGAGCAGTTCTTC	CASATRPGLDEQFF
TRBV10-1	TRBJ2-7	-	-	TGCGCCAGCAGTGTCGGGATGACCTACGAGCAGTACTTC	CASSVGMTYEQYF
TRBV5-1	TRBJ2-3	few	TRBD2	TGCGCCAGCAGCTTGGCTAGCGGGGGTCATGCAGATACGCAGTATTTT	CASSLASGGHADTQYF
TRBV15	TRBJ2-1	-	-	TGTGCCACCTCGCCGGGGGGCCCCTACAATGAGCAGTTCTTC	CATSPGGPYNEQFF
TRBV4-3	TRBJ2-3	-	-	TGCGCCAGCAGCCAAAAGCCCCTAACAGATACGCAGTATTTT	CASSQKPLTDTQYF
TRBV19	TRBJ1-5	once	-	TGTGCCAGTAGTATCGGCAGGAATCAGCCCCAGCATTTT	CASSIGRNQPQHF
TRBV27	TRBJ2-1	-	TRBD1	TGTGCCAGCAGTATGGGACAGGGGGCGGTTGAGCAGTTCTTC	CASSMGQGAVEQFF
TRBV18	TRBJ2-3	-	TRBD2	TGTGCCAGCTCACCACCGTCTAGCGGGTCGACAGATACGCAGTATTTT	CASSPPSSGSTDTQYF
TRBV18	TRBJ1-1	few	TRBD1	TGTGCCAGCTCACGAAGACAGGGGGAAGGTACTGAAGCTTTCTTT	CASSRRQGEGTEAFF
TRBV5-1	TRBJ2-1	few	TRBD1	TGCGCCAGCAGCTGGGGCTTTAGGGACAGGGGCTACAATGAGCAGTTCTTC	CASSWGFRDRGYNEQFF
TRBV19	TRBJ1-1	-	-	TGTGCCAGTAGCTCCCCGGGCCGGGGGGTCACTGAAGCTTTCTTT	CASSSPGRGVTEAFF
TRBV6-1	TRBJ2-1	few	TRBD2	TGTGCCAGCAGTCGGCTAGCGGCCAACTACAATGAGCAGTTCTTC	CASSRLAANYNEQFF
TRBV9	TRBJ2-3	-	TRBD1	TGTGCCAGCAGCCCAGACAGGGGGCTGGGCACAGATACGCAGTATTTT	CASSPDRGLGTDTQYF
TRBV4-1	TRBJ1-6	-	TRBD1	TGCGCCAGCAGCCAGATAGGACAGGCAACGGGGAATTCACCCCTCCACTTT	CASSQIGQATGNSPLHF
TRBV10-2	TRBJ2-5	-	-	TGCGCCAGCAGTGAGTCAGCGTACCCACCGGGGGAGACCCAGTACTTC	CASSESAYPPGETQYF
TRBV6-6	TRBJ2-1	-	TRBD1	TGTGCCAGCAGTCATCCGGACAGGGAGAACAATGAGCAGTTCTTC	CASSHPDRENNEQFF
TRBV4-3	TRBJ2-1	once	-	TGCGCCAGCAGCGCTCGGGAGAGCTCCTACAATGAGCAGTTCTTC	CASSARESSYNEQFF
TRBV9	TRBJ2-7	-	-	TGTGCCAGCAGCTTTGGGCTAGCGAAAAACGAGCAGTACTTC	CASSFGLAKNEQYF
TRBV29-1	TRBJ1-2	-	-	TGCAGCGTTGACCCGGGAGTCGGAGCCCGTGGCTACACCTTC	CSVDPGVGARGYTF
TRBV9	TRBJ2-7	-	TRBD2	TGTGCCAGCGCAACTAGCGGGCTATCCTTCTCCTACGAGCAGTACTTC	CASATSGLSFSYEQYF
TRBV7-2	TRBJ2-5	-	-	TGTGCCAGCACCCCGCCCGGCGGGGCTCGAGAGACCCAGTACTTC	CASTPPGGARETQYF
TRBV19	TRBJ2-3	-	-	TGTGCCAGTAGTATATCGTCTAAGCGGGTGGCAGATACGCAGTATTTT	CASSISSKRVADTQYF
TRBV27	TRBJ1-2	-	TRBD1	TGTGCCAGCAGGACAGGGAATGGCTACACCTTC	CASRTGNGYTF
TRBV29-1	TRBJ2-7	-	TRBD1	TGCAGCGTAATTCGGACAGGGAAGTCCTACGAGCAGTACTTC	CSVIRTGKSYEQYF
TRBV5-1	TRBJ2-5	-	-	TGCGCCAGCAGCTTGGGTAGCGGATTTTACCAAGAGACCCAGTACTTC	CASSLGSGFYQETQYF
TRBV9	TRBJ1-1	-	-	TGTGCCAGCAGGAAGACCGGGGGATTTAACACTGAAGCTTTCTTT	CASRKTGGFNTEAFF
TRBV28	TRBJ2-7	-	-	TGTGCCAGCAGCGGGTGGGACTCACGAAAGTACTCCTACGAGCAGTACTTC	CASSGWDSRKYSYEQYF
TRBV6-1	TRBJ1-1	-	-	TGTGCCAGCAGTGAAGCGCTATTAGAGAACACTGAAGCTTTCTTT	CASSEALLENTEAFF
TRBV5-1	TRBJ1-1	-	TRBD1	TGCGCCAGCAGCTCGGGTCGTCGGACAGGGGTTTTCACTGAAGCTTTCTTT	CASSSGRRTGVFTEAFF
TRBV28	TRBJ2-1	-	-	TGTGCCAGCAGTTTAGTCCAGGCTCGGTGGGAGCAGTTCTTC	CASSLVQARWEQFF
TRBV5-4	TRBJ2-1	-	-	TGTGCCAGCAGCTTGGAAACAGGGAACAATGAGCAGTTCTTC	CASSLETGNNEQFF
TRBV5-4	TRBJ2-7	-	TRBD2	TGTGCCAGCAGCTTGGCCCTAGCGGGAGTTTACGAGCAGTACTTC	CASSLALAGVYEQYF
TRBV19	TRBJ1-5	few	-	TGTGCCAGTAGTATATCGGCAGGTCAGCCCCAGCATTTT	CASSISAGQPQHF
TRBV15	TRBJ1-2	-	-	TGTGCCACCAGCAGAGATCGAACAGGTGCTGGGGGCTACACCTTC	CATSRDRTGAGGYTF
TRBV18	TRBJ1-1	few	TRBD1	TGTGCCAGCTCACCATTCTCGACAGGGGGTACGAAGACTGAAGCTTTCTTT	CASSPFSTGGTKTEAFF
TRBV6-1	TRBJ1-1	-	-	TGTGCCAGTAGCTTCGGTGGAGCTTTCTTT	CASSFGGAFF
TRBV30	TRBJ2-2	-	TRBD2	TGTGCCTGGGACCATGGGACTAGCGTGTCCGGGGAGCTGTTTTTT	CAWDHGTSVSGELFF
TRBV29-1	TRBJ2-7	-	TRBD1	TGCAGCGCCCTTCAGGGGGCCTCCTACGAGCAGTACTTC	CSALQGASYEQYF
TRBV4-3	TRBJ2-3	-	-	TGCGCCAGCAGCCAACAGGCGGCGGGGAGTTTACGGACAGATACGCAGTATTTT	CASSQQAAGSLRTDTQYF